The clone carrying this TCR beta chain was found many times. The antigen remains unidentified. The sample belongs to a study of Graves' ophthalmopathy and Graves' hyperthyroidism. Broader study findings: Sensitivity of about 91% and specificity of 70% to 84% were achieved when a 13-signature model separated ophthalmopathy from stable hyperthyroidism.

Other autoimmune disease, uncontrolled infection, pregnancy and lactation led to exclusion. Investigators amplified TCR beta CDR3 regions from RNA transcripts. First-round RT-PCR employed HTBI primers, with a second-round multiplex PCR after it. TCRdb analysed the multiplex PCR reads with MiXCR anew, one entry per CDR3 protein. The sample lists around 660,000 distinct CDR3 sequences; approximately 39% were seen once. The receptor was derived from an adult man with Graves' ophthalmopathy. Material: peripheral blood.

The CDR3: CASSLGRKNTEAFF. DNA for the CDR3: TGCGCCAGCAGCTTGGGCAGGAAGAACACTGAAGCTTTCTTT. The chain joins TRBV5-1 to TRBJ1-1; D not certain. Germline assignment: CDR1 SGHRS and CDR2 YFSETQ. The V end was cut by 0 bases, the J end by 1 base, with 7 bases between. This CDR3 is built from 14 residues. The full variable domain, completed using reference TRBV5-1 and TRBJ1-1, is KAGVTQTPRYLIKTRGQQVTLSCSPISGHRSVSWYQQTPGQGLQFLFEYFSETQRNKGNFPGRFSGRQFSNSRSEMNVSTLELGDSALYLCASSLGRKNTEAFFGQGTRLTVV.